Below, 11 T cell receptor beta chains from the same sample are listed, as sequenced in a study of cytomegalovirus exposure and HLA in healthy donors. Use of 60 Vbeta and 13 Jbeta primers characterized the PCR. Method: immunoSEQ multiplex PCR; TCRdb's copy keeps in-frame clones and lacks some. This table holds 90,000 to 120,000 clones, 73% found once. Sequencing was done on a sample of PBMCs. Receptors were obtained from a man aged 30 to 39 in good health and CMV-seronegative.

The chain has TRBV2 and TRBJ2-7; 7 bases agree with TRBD1. Germline V gives CDR1 SNHLY, CDR2 FYNNEI. The length of the CDR3 is 13 residues. With 2 bases clipped from V and 3 bases from J, the junction kept 1 base outside the gene matches. Here the CDR3 DNA reads TGTGCCAGCAGTGAACAGGGGGACTACGAGCAGTACTTC. Translated: CASSEQGDYEQYF.

J is TRBJ2-1 and V is TRBV11-2, with 15 bases matching TRBD2. This CDR3 is 18 amino acids long. CDR1 and CDR2 (germline): SGHAT, FQNNGV. Germline trimming cut 2 bases from V and 5 bases from J; bases unmatched to any gene: 7. CDR3 nucleotides: TGTGCCAGCAGCTTATTTCTAGGACTAGCGGGAGGGCACAATGAGCAGTTCTTC. It yields the protein CASSLFLGLAGGHNEQFF.

The chain has TRBV7-7 and TRBJ2-5, with 8 nucleotides matching TRBD1. V trimming: 1 base; J trimming: 2 bases; junction bases outside the gene matches: 15. The CDR3 covers 19 residues. The germline gives CDR1 SSHAT, CDR2 FNYEAQ (reference sequence). CDR3 coding DNA: TGTGCCAGCAGCTTAGGAGGCAGGGGGCTTCGAGAGGGGCAAGAGACCCAGTACTTC. Residues: CASSLGGRGLREGQETQYF. Full variable domain (outside the CDR3, taken from reference TRBV7-7 and TRBJ2-5): GAGVSQSPRYKVTKRGQDVTLRCDPISSHATLYWYQQALGQGPEFLTYFNYEAQPDKSGLPSDRFSAERPEGSISTLTIQRTEQRDSAMYRCASSLGGRGLREGQETQYFGPGTRLLVL.

The chain uses TRBV10-3 and TRBJ2-1; 7 bases align to TRBD2. CDR1 and CDR2 (germline): ENHRY, SYGVKD. The CDR3 length is 15 residues. Losses at the gene ends were 4 bases for V and 2 bases for J; bases not matched to a gene: 5. In nucleotides, the CDR3 is TGTGCCATCAGTGTCGGCGGGAGCGCCTACAATGAGCAGTTCTTC. Its translation: CAISVGGSAYNEQFF.

This clone has only one observation. This rearrangement joins TRBV4-2 to TRBJ2-2, with D perhaps TRBD2 (6 bases). Trimming removed 0 bases from V and 0 bases from J, with 14 bases in between. The germline CDR1 and CDR2 sequences are LGHNA and YNFKEQ. The CDR3 extends over 18 amino acids. DNA of the CDR3: TGTGCCAGCAGCCAAGATAGAGTGGGAGGCCCGAACACCGGGGAGCTGTTTTTT. This gives the protein CASSQDRVGGPNTGELFF.

This clone was seen a few times. This rearrangement joins TRBV5-3 to TRBJ2-3; D gene uncertain. TRBV5-3 qualifies as an ORF whose function is uncertain. Deletions cut 1 base from V and 1 base from J, with 10 bases between. This CDR3 contains 15 residues. The CDR3: CARSLLRVGTDTQYF. CDR3 in DNA: TGTGCCAGAAGCTTGTTACGAGTCGGCACAGATACGCAGTATTTT.

V gene TRBV30 combines with J gene TRBJ2-1, with D maybe TRBD2 (5 bases). This CDR3 is 15 amino acids long. The germline CDR1 and CDR2 sequences are GTSNPN and SVGIG (reference sequence). Trimming removed 3 bases at V and 0 bases at J, with 12 bases between. CDR3 protein: CAWSLDYSSYNEQFF. The DNA for the CDR3 is TGTGCCTGGAGCCTCGACTATAGCTCCTACAATGAGCAGTTCTTC.

CDR3 sequence (DNA): TGTGCCAGCAGCCAAGAGCTAGCGGGGCCTCAAGGGGAGCTGTTTTTT. It codes for CASSQELAGPQGELFF. V usage is TRBV14 and J usage is TRBJ2-2; 9 nucleotides match TRBD2. Germline CDR1 and CDR2: SGHDN and FVKESK. V lost 0 bases and J lost 8; bases outside the gene matches: 7. CDR3 length: 16 amino acids.

This clone was found a few times. J is TRBJ2-6 and V is TRBV5-1; a weak D match, TRBD1 (5 bases). Germline V gives CDR1 SGHRS, CDR2 YFSETQ. CDR3 length: 16 amino acids. V shed 0 bases and J shed 4 bases, with 11 bases lying between them. This CDR3 reads CASSLDVGRGANVLTF. DNA of the CDR3: TGCGCCAGCAGCTTGGATGTGGGGCGAGGGGCCAACGTCCTGACTTTC.

This clone was recorded a few times. The J gene is TRBJ1-1, the V gene TRBV7-3; D is ambiguous. This CDR3 has 15 amino acids. The V gene's germline CDR1 is SGHTA and CDR2 FQGTGA. Trimming shortened V by 2 bases and J by 1 base, and 11 bases separated the two germline ends. CDR3 loop: CASSLEVLQNTEAFF. CDR3 nucleotides: TGTGCCAGCAGCTTAGAGGTACTTCAGAACACTGAAGCTTTCTTT.

The rearrangement joins TRBV28 to TRBJ2-5; tentatively, D is TRBD1 (5 bases). Germline CDR1 is MDHEN and CDR2 is SYDVKM. The CDR3 has 15 residues. The V end lost 7 bases, the J end lost 2 bases, and 17 bases lay between the germline ends. In DNA form, the CDR3 reads TGTGCCAGCAACCTACTTTTGGGGCCTCAAGAGACCCAGTACTTC. Amino acids: CASNLLLGPQETQYF.